This is a list of T cell receptor beta chains from one sample in a study of a mutant IDH1 vaccine in newly diagnosed glioma. The antigens of these receptors remain unknown. Assay: immunoSEQ multiplex PCR; the TCRdb copy retains only in-frame clones and omits some. The sample holds over 45,000 clones, 85% to 95% seen once. The starting material was PBMCs, obtained from a glioma patient whose treatment included an IDH1 peptide vaccine. These receptor sequences come from a man between 45 and 60 years old with glioma. CDR3s include the opening cysteine and the closing phenylalanine or tryptophan. Each record gives: clone size, V gene, D gene, J gene, CDR3 protein, CDR3 DNA. The D gene is left open where the match is weak. A clone size is listed for some rows: how often the clone was seen (once, few, many), or a class if it is expanded.

-	TRBV5-1	-	TRBJ2-5	CASSLAAGQETQYF	TGCGCCAGCAGCTTGGCCGCAGGGCAAGAGACCCAGTACTTC
-	TRBV2	TRBD1	TRBJ2-7	CASRFNNRDSEISYEQYF	TGTGCCAGTCGATTCAATAACCGGGACAGTGAAATCTCCTACGAGCAGTACTTC
-	TRBV2	TRBD2	TRBJ2-1	CASSDGLAGVDEQFF	TGTGCCAGCAGTGACGGACTAGCGGGAGTCGATGAGCAGTTCTTC
-	TRBV19	-	TRBJ1-6	CASSIGRNSPLHF	TGTGCCAGTAGTATCGGGCGGAATTCACCCCTCCACTTT
-	TRBV19	-	TRBJ1-6	CASTLQGINSPLHF	TGTGCCAGTACCTTACAGGGAATTAATTCACCCCTCCACTTT
-	TRBV29-1	-	TRBJ2-4	CSVEEGGNIQYF	TGCAGCGTTGAAGAAGGCGGAAACATTCAGTACTTC
-	TRBV4-2	-	TRBJ2-2	CASSQDPAGEDTGELFF	TGTGCCAGCAGCCAAGATCCGGCAGGGGAGGACACCGGGGAGCTGTTTTTT
-	TRBV16	TRBD1	TRBJ2-7	CASSQDRGSEQYF	TGTGCCAGCAGCCAAGACAGGGGTTCCGAGCAGTACTTC
-	TRBV6-5	TRBD1	TRBJ1-2	CASSYTGGYGYTF	TGTGCCAGCAGTTACACAGGGGGCTATGGCTACACCTTC
-	TRBV27	TRBD2	TRBJ2-7	CASRPLAVAYEQYF	TGTGCCAGCAGACCGCTAGCGGTGGCCTACGAGCAGTACTTC
-	TRBV5-1	TRBD2	TRBJ2-3	CASSLVGGRAADTQYF	TGCGCCAGCAGCTTGGTAGGCGGGAGGGCCGCAGATACGCAGTATTTT
-	TRBV28	-	TRBJ2-3	CASSLRSAEQYF	TGTGCCAGCAGTTTAAGGTCGGCAGAGCAGTATTTT
once	TRBV27	-	TRBJ2-2	CASSLSIGADGELFF	TGTGCCAGCAGTTTATCGATCGGGGCGGACGGGGAGCTGTTTTTT
-	TRBV2	TRBD1	TRBJ1-1	CASSGRQGEAFF	TGTGCCAGCAGTGGAAGACAGGGAGAAGCTTTCTTT
-	TRBV7-2	-	TRBJ1-6	CASSLAWDTLHF	TGTGCCAGCAGCTTAGCCTGGGACACCCTCCACTTT
-	TRBV6-1	-	TRBJ1-1	CASSEHRANTEAFF	TGTGCCAGCAGTGAACACAGAGCGAACACTGAAGCTTTCTTT
-	TRBV5-4	-	TRBJ2-5	CASSFWFSTHQETQYF	TGTGCCAGCAGCTTTTGGTTCTCGACCCACCAAGAGACCCAGTACTTC
-	TRBV28	TRBD1	TRBJ2-5	CASSYGTGKETQYF	TGTGCCAGCAGTTACGGGACAGGGAAAGAGACCCAGTACTTC
-	TRBV15	TRBD1	TRBJ1-1	CATSRGDRVEAFF	TGTGCCACCAGCAGGGGGGACAGGGTCGAAGCTTTCTTT
once	TRBV6-4	TRBD1	TRBJ2-3	CASSDGPGGTDTQYF	TGTGCCAGCAGTGACGGCCCAGGGGGTACAGATACGCAGTATTTT
-	TRBV7-9	-	TRBJ2-7	CASSYASRHYEQYF	TGTGCCAGCAGCTATGCATCTCGGCACTACGAGCAGTACTTC
-	TRBV4-3	-	TRBJ2-7	CASSQDWRPSSYEQYF	TGCGCCAGCAGCCAAGATTGGCGGCCGAGCTCCTACGAGCAGTACTTC
-	TRBV18	-	TRBJ2-3	CASSPPSRVEDTQYF	TGTGCCAGCTCACCACCGTCCAGGGTAGAAGATACGCAGTATTTT
-	TRBV27	-	TRBJ1-1	CASSFGAGTGEAFF	TGTGCCAGCAGTTTTGGGGCCGGCACGGGAGAAGCTTTCTTT
-	TRBV2	-	TRBJ2-7	CASSDHGGTYEQYF	TGTGCCAGCAGTGATCATGGAGGGACCTACGAGCAGTACTTC